This passage covers 17 T cell receptor beta chains from one sample sequenced in a study of blood T cell repertoires in COVID-19. Measured with immunoSEQ multiplex PCR; TCRdb has only the in-frame clones, and not every one. This repertoire shows approximately 170,000 clones, roughly nine tenths found once; its top ten account for less than 1.5%. The specimen was peripheral blood. The receptors stem from a man younger than 45 with acute or convalescent COVID-19.

The chain links TRBV2 to TRBJ1-1; TRBD1 matches 10 bases. The CDR3 is made up of 14 amino acids. The J segment lost 4 bases and the V segment lost 6 bases, leaving 5 bases of the junction unmatched. Germline loops: CDR1 SNHLY, CDR2 FYNNEI. CDR3 in amino acids: CASSRDRGPTEAFF. DNA of the CDR3: TGTGCCAGCAGCCGGGACAGGGGACCCACTGAAGCTTTCTTT.

The chain uses TRBV28 and TRBJ2-7; TRBD1 aligns across 8 bases. The CDR3 loop spans 15 amino acids. Trimming cost V 11 bases and J 6 bases; bases outside gene matches: 18. Germline CDR1 reads MDHEN; CDR2 reads SYDVKM. CDR3 residues: CAASRSGTGRIEQYF. The CDR3 bases are TGTGCCGCATCGAGATCCGGGACAGGTCGCATCGAGCAGTACTTC.

The chain uses TRBV18 and TRBJ1-4, with D perhaps TRBD1 (5 bases). V shed 6 bases and J shed 6 bases, with 11 bases lying between them. Germline V CDR1 and CDR2: KGHSH, LQKENI. The CDR3 runs 13 residues. The CDR3 DNA follows: TGTGCCAGCTCCCGGGACTGGGATGAAAAACTGTTTTTT. This translates into CASSRDWDEKLFF.

DNA of the CDR3: TGCAGTGCTAGTTGGGGGCATGGGAACACTGAAGCTTTCTTT. Translated, it gives CSASWGHGNTEAFF. V usage is TRBV20-1 and J usage is TRBJ1-1; D is perhaps TRBD1 (6 bases). This CDR3 spans 14 amino acids. The V end was cut by 3 bases, the J end by 1 base, with 12 bases between. CDR1 and CDR2 from the germline V gene are DFQATT and SNEGSKA (reference sequence).

The chain joins TRBV5-6 to TRBJ1-4; D may be TRBD1 (5 bases). V lost 4 bases and J 8 bases, leaving 12 bases between the germline ends. The germline CDR1 and CDR2 sequences are SGHDT and YYEEEE. The CDR3 is 13 amino acids. Written as DNA, the CDR3 is TGTGCCAGCAGCCCCGGGGGTCGGGAAAAACTGTTTTTT. Translating gives CASSPGGREKLFF.

The J gene is TRBJ1-5, the V gene TRBV28, with TRBD1 matching over 8 bases. Germline trimming cut 1 base from V and 5 bases from J; bases unmatched to any gene: 19. Germline V gene lookup returns CDR1 MDHEN and CDR2 SYDVKM. There are 20 residues in the CDR3. The CDR3 sequence is CASSLSGVRGRGSRYQPQHF. CDR3 in DNA: TGTGCCAGCAGTTTATCGGGGGTCAGGGGGCGCGGAAGCCGCTATCAGCCCCAGCATTTT.

This clone was seen a handful of times. The chain joins TRBV2 to TRBJ1-5; D remains unclear. Trimming stripped 6 bases from V and 8 bases from J, with 17 bases between. Germline CDR1 reads SNHLY; CDR2 reads FYNNEI. The CDR3 runs 14 residues. CDR3 coding DNA: TGTGCCAGCAGACCCCAGGTGACCTGGGAGCCCCAGCATTTT. Protein product: CASRPQVTWEPQHF.

The chain is built from TRBV6-5 and TRBJ1-4; 7 bases map to TRBD1. The V segment lost 7 bases and the J segment 7 bases; nucleotides outside the gene matches: 6. Per the germline V gene, CDR1 is MNHEY and CDR2 is SVGAGI. The CDR3 has 13 amino acids. The CDR3 DNA sequence: TGTGCCAGCACTACAGGGGTGGCTGAAAAACTGTTTTTT. Translating gives CASTTGVAEKLFF.

V gene TRBV5-1 combines with J gene TRBJ1-1, with D hard to call. CDR3 length equals 16 residues. In germline, CDR1 is SGHRS, CDR2 YFSETQ. With 0 bases removed from V and 0 bases from J, the gap between germline ends came to 12 bases. This CDR3 reads CASSLDSTLMNTEAFF. The CDR3 nucleotides are TGCGCCAGCAGCTTGGACAGTACCCTCATGAACACTGAAGCTTTCTTT. Filled out from reference TRBV5-1 and TRBJ1-1, the complete variable domain reads KAGVTQTPRYLIKTRGQQVTLSCSPISGHRSVSWYQQTPGQGLQFLFEYFSETQRNKGNFPGRFSGRQFSNSRSEMNVSTLELGDSALYLCASSLDSTLMNTEAFFGQGTRLTVV.

CDR3 loop: CASSLSPVNIQYF. CDR3 in DNA: TGTGCCAGCAGTTTATCCCCCGTCAACATTCAGTACTTC. V is TRBV27 and J is TRBJ2-4; D remains unclear. The germline gives CDR1 MNHEY, CDR2 SMNVEV (reference sequence). The CDR3 runs to 13 residues. V was cut by 0 bases and J by 7 bases, with 7 bases left in between.

The V call is TRBV28, the J call TRBJ1-2, with 8 bases fitting TRBD1. The V segment lost 11 bases and the J segment 4 bases; nucleotides outside the gene matches: 6. This CDR3 is 12 amino acids long. Germline CDR1 reads MDHEN; CDR2 reads SYDVKM. The CDR3 bases are TGTGCCGAGGGGACAGGCGGCTATGGCTACACCTTC. The encoded protein is CAEGTGGYGYTF.

The chain uses TRBV27 and TRBJ2-3; tentative D call: TRBD2 (6 bases). Per germline, CDR1 MNHEY and CDR2 SMNVEV (reference sequence). V lost 6 bases to trimming and J lost 3 bases, with 10 bases between them. The CDR3 is made up of 13 amino acids. The CDR3 region is CASSRELTDTQYF. CDR3 nucleotides: TGTGCCAGCAGCCGGGAGCTTACAGATACGCAGTATTTT.

V is TRBV20-1 and J is TRBJ2-5; possibly TRBD2 for D (6 bases). Per germline, CDR1 DFQATT and CDR2 SNEGSKA (reference sequence). V shed 5 bases and J shed 12 bases, with 13 bases lying between them. The CDR3 totals 10 residues. The CDR3 here is CSAAGTVKYF. In DNA form, the CDR3 reads TGCAGTGCTGCGGGGACGGTCAAGTACTTC.

The chain recombines TRBV27 with TRBJ1-2, with D possibly TRBD1 on 5 matching bases. With 0 bases removed from V and 8 bases from J, the gap between germline ends came to 13 bases. The CDR3 is 14 residues long. Germline CDR1 is MNHEY and CDR2 is SMNVEV (reference sequence). The CDR3 sequence is CASSLSGWGQGYTF. CDR3 coding DNA: TGTGCCAGCAGTTTATCGGGATGGGGCCAGGGCTACACCTTC.

V is TRBV19 and J is TRBJ2-1; maybe TRBD1 (5 bases). Trimming pared 4 bases from V and 0 bases from J, leaving 10 bases between. The CDR3 covers 15 residues. In germline, CDR1 is LNHDA, CDR2 SQIVND (reference sequence). The CDR3 region is CASSTRQSSYNEQFF. In DNA form, the CDR3 reads TGTGCCAGTAGTACTCGACAGTCCTCCTACAATGAGCAGTTCTTC.

The chain has TRBV7-3 and TRBJ1-1, with D unclear. Germline CDR1 and CDR2: SGHTA and FQGTGA. Trimming stripped 5 bases from V and 4 bases from J, with 14 bases between. There are 14 residues in the CDR3. The CDR3 region has the DNA TGTGCCAGCAGCCCCTCTCCGGGGAGCACTGAAGCTTTCTTT. Translated, it gives CASSPSPGSTEAFF. The full variable domain, its missing parts supplied by reference TRBV7-3 and TRBJ1-1, is GAGVSQTPSNKVTEKGKYVELRCDPISGHTALYWYRQSLGQGPEFLIYFQGTGAADDSGLPNDRFFAVRPEGSVSTLKIQRTERGDSAVYLCASSPSPGSTEAFFGQGTRLTVV.

This clone was picked up a small number of times. The rearrangement joins TRBV2 to TRBJ1-2; tentative D call: TRBD1 (6 bases). The length of the CDR3 is 13 residues. With 5 bases removed from V and 4 bases from J, the gap between germline ends came to 11 bases. Germline V gives CDR1 SNHLY, CDR2 FYNNEI. The CDR3 bases are TGTGCCAGCAGTTCACAGGGCTCCTATGGCTACACCTTC. As protein: CASSSQGSYGYTF.